A selection of T cell receptor beta chains follows, all from one sample in a study of shared clonotypes between healthy human individuals. This table comes from immunoSEQ multiplex PCR, and its TCRdb copy is limited to in-frame clones, with some not included. The sample contains about 1.1 million clones, 77% of which appear only once. Input material: memory CD4+ T cells from PBMCs. These receptors all come from a man aged 18-30 years in good health. Some clones in this sample may be carry-over from other donors' samples. CDR3s include the opening cysteine and the closing phenylalanine or tryptophan.

J gene: TRBJ1-4; CDR3 length: 15; V gene: TRBV11-2; CDR3 protein: CASSNLRDIHEKLFF
J gene: TRBJ2-1; CDR3 length: 15; V gene: TRBV4-3; CDR3 protein: CASSQEEREYNEQFF
J gene: TRBJ2-1; CDR3 length: 17; V gene: TRBV14; CDR3 protein: CASSPPGLESSYNEQFF
J gene: TRBJ2-5; CDR3 length: 15; V gene: TRBV4-1; CDR3 protein: CASSRLGLLRETQYF
J gene: TRBJ2-6; CDR3 length: 15; V gene: TRBV10-3; CDR3 protein: CAISGRNSGANVLTF
J gene: TRBJ2-7; CDR3 length: 14; V gene: TRBV7-2; CDR3 protein: CASSRGVFPYEQYF
J gene: TRBJ1-4; CDR3 length: 15; V gene: TRBV4-2; CDR3 protein: CASSQTGGANEKLFF
J gene: TRBJ1-2; CDR3 length: 13; V gene: TRBV7-9; CDR3 protein: CASSLVIGNGYTF
J gene: TRBJ1-5; CDR3 length: 15; V gene: TRBV28; CDR3 protein: CASSPTTGRDQPQHF
J gene: TRBJ2-1; CDR3 length: 16; V gene: TRBV7-3; CDR3 protein: CASSLASVGSYNEQFF
J gene: TRBJ2-1; CDR3 length: 14; V gene: TRBV2; CDR3 protein: CASNRLSSYNEQFF
J gene: TRBJ1-5; CDR3 length: 13; V gene: TRBV6-5; CDR3 protein: CASSKDGNQPQHF
J gene: TRBJ2-1; CDR3 length: 15; V gene: TRBV7-6; CDR3 protein: CASSLEDRTYNEQFF
J gene: TRBJ1-1; CDR3 length: 11; V gene: TRBV11-2; CDR3 protein: CASSLEREAFF
J gene: TRBJ2-7; CDR3 length: 14; V gene: TRBV28; CDR3 protein: CASSPNRDSGEQYF
J gene: TRBJ1-1; CDR3 length: 14; V gene: TRBV10-3; CDR3 protein: CAISAQGGNTEAFF
J gene: TRBJ1-1; CDR3 length: 15; V gene: TRBV4-2; CDR3 protein: CASSQGSGMNTEAFF
J gene: TRBJ2-5; CDR3 length: 15; V gene: TRBV9; CDR3 protein: CASSIGQTNQETQYF
J gene: TRBJ2-7; CDR3 length: 12; V gene: TRBV5-1; CDR3 protein: CASSGQGNEQYF
J gene: TRBJ2-7; CDR3 length: 19; V gene: TRBV2; CDR3 protein: CASSEWGLAGGPSSYEQYF
J gene: TRBJ2-2; CDR3 length: 13; V gene: TRBV19; CDR3 protein: CASSQGFGGELFF
J gene: TRBJ2-5; CDR3 length: 16; V gene: TRBV4-1; CDR3 protein: CASSQVGSGVGETQYF
J gene: TRBJ2-7; CDR3 length: 13; V gene: TRBV19; CDR3 protein: CASSGDRGYEQYF
J gene: TRBJ2-3; CDR3 length: 11; V gene: TRBV2; CDR3 protein: CASDRASTQYF
J gene: TRBJ1-2; CDR3 length: 12; V gene: TRBV5-6; CDR3 protein: CASSSQPLGYTF
J gene: TRBJ1-1; CDR3 length: 11; V gene: TRBV29-1; CDR3 protein: CSGGTYTEAFF
J gene: TRBJ1-3; CDR3 length: 18; V gene: TRBV7-9; CDR3 protein: CASSLSRSEYASGNTIYF
J gene: TRBJ1-1; CDR3 length: 14; V gene: TRBV6-1; CDR3 protein: CASSVDRANTEAFF
J gene: TRBJ2-1; CDR3 length: 17; V gene: TRBV4-1; CDR3 protein: CASSQDSRDPRGPEQFF
J gene: TRBJ2-2; CDR3 length: 16; V gene: TRBV9; CDR3 protein: CASSAVMRGLVGELFF
J gene: TRBJ1-1; CDR3 length: 11; V gene: TRBV20-1; CDR3 protein: CSASGPDQAFF
J gene: TRBJ1-1; CDR3 length: 24; V gene: TRBV21-1; CDR3 protein: CASTDFPELSRPSVGSVGNTEAFF
J gene: TRBJ2-7; CDR3 length: 13; V gene: TRBV29-1; CDR3 protein: CSAAGQVTYEQYF
J gene: TRBJ2-7; CDR3 length: 13; V gene: TRBV10-3; CDR3 protein: CAISVGSLYEQYF
J gene: TRBJ1-1; CDR3 length: 14; V gene: TRBV19; CDR3 protein: CASSILGGNTEAFF
J gene: TRBJ1-1; CDR3 length: 15; V gene: TRBV19; CDR3 protein: CASSIGKGGSFEAFF
J gene: TRBJ2-7; CDR3 length: 15; V gene: TRBV21-1; CDR3 protein: CASSKDRRERGEQYF
J gene: TRBJ1-2; CDR3 length: 17; V gene: TRBV4-1; CDR3 protein: CASSQSSSDRGVYGYTF
J gene: TRBJ2-4; CDR3 length: 16; V gene: TRBV15; CDR3 protein: CATAGAGLEAKNIQYF
J gene: TRBJ1-1; CDR3 length: 13; V gene: TRBV30; CDR3 protein: CAWSVGTNTEAFF
J gene: TRBJ1-1; CDR3 length: 13; V gene: TRBV7-8; CDR3 protein: CASSYRTWTEAFF
J gene: NA; CDR3 length: 16; V gene: TRBV7-9; CDR3 protein: CASSRPGTSGSTEQYF
J gene: TRBJ1-3; CDR3 length: 13; V gene: TRBV19; CDR3 protein: CASKLGSGNTIYF
J gene: TRBJ1-2; CDR3 length: 14; V gene: TRBV6-4; CDR3 protein: CASRESDANYGYTF
J gene: TRBJ1-2; CDR3 length: 16; V gene: TRBV6-5; CDR3 protein: CASSYSMGRTNYGYTF
J gene: TRBJ1-5; CDR3 length: 14; V gene: TRBV10-2; CDR3 protein: CASSNDRAYQPQHF
J gene: TRBJ2-3; CDR3 length: 15; V gene: TRBV7-3; CDR3 protein: CASSKNRQGPDTQYF
J gene: TRBJ2-5; CDR3 length: 14; V gene: TRBV5-1; CDR3 protein: CASSLSSEQETQYF
J gene: TRBJ2-3; CDR3 length: 15; V gene: TRBV19; CDR3 protein: CASSIETGGTDTQYF
J gene: TRBJ2-2; CDR3 length: 14; V gene: TRBV27; CDR3 protein: CASSLRQPTGELFF